These T cell receptor beta chains were read from a single sample in a study of cytomegalovirus exposure and HLA in healthy donors. This table comes from immunoSEQ multiplex PCR, and its TCRdb copy is limited to in-frame clones, with some not included. The table records around 110,000 clones, around two thirds of them present only once. Material for sequencing was PBMCs. These receptors all come from a woman in her forties in good health and CMV-seropositive. Both conserved end residues are part of each CDR3. The D gene is left open where the match is weak. Not every row has a clone size; where given, it reads once, few, many or a size class.

v_gene	j_gene	len	d_gene	abundance	CDR3nt	CDR3aa
TRBV7-8	TRBJ1-5	16	NA	once	TGTGCCAGCAGCCACAGGGAGGGGTATAGCAATCAGCCCCAGCATTTT	CASSHREGYSNQPQHF
TRBV27	TRBJ2-7	14	TRBD1	NA	TGTGCCAGCAGTTCAGGGACAGGGCCCTACGAGCAGTACTTC	CASSSGTGPYEQYF
TRBV5-1	TRBJ2-3	15	TRBD1	NA	TGCGCCAGCAGCCCAGGGACAGGGGAGGCAGATACGCAGTATTTT	CASSPGTGEADTQYF
TRBV5-1	TRBJ1-4	14	NA	NA	TGCGCCAGCAGCTTGGAGGGGGAAAATGAAAAACTGTTTTTT	CASSLEGENEKLFF
TRBV4-1	TRBJ1-5	16	NA	once	TGCGCCAGCAGCAGAACTCTCGTACGGGGGAATCAGCCCCAGCATTTT	CASSRTLVRGNQPQHF
TRBV11-2	TRBJ2-3	15	TRBD2	NA	TGTGCCAGCAGCTTAGATGGGGGGGAGTCAGATACGCAGTATTTT	CASSLDGGESDTQYF
TRBV6-5	TRBJ2-3	14	NA	NA	TGTGCCAGCAGTTTAAGACTCGGCACAGATACGCAGTATTTT	CASSLRLGTDTQYF
TRBV5-1	TRBJ1-1	15	TRBD1	NA	TGCGCCAGCAGCCCGGGGACAGCTATGAACACTGAAGCTTTCTTT	CASSPGTAMNTEAFF
TRBV15	TRBJ2-3	15	NA	NA	TGTGCCACCAGCAGAGATCGCACTAGCACAGATACGCAGTATTTT	CATSRDRTSTDTQYF
TRBV7-2	TRBJ2-2	14	NA	NA	TGTGCCAGCACCTACCCCACGGGGACCGGGGAGCTGTTTTTT	CASTYPTGTGELFF
TRBV29-1	TRBJ2-7	12	NA	few	TGCAGCGCCAGGGGGGCCGACTACGAGCAGTACTTC	CSARGADYEQYF
TRBV19	TRBJ2-1	20	TRBD2	NA	TGTGCCAGTAGCAAAACGTTACTAGCGGGAGGCGTCGGATCCTACAATGAGCAGTTCTTC	CASSKTLLAGGVGSYNEQFF
TRBV5-6	TRBJ2-1	14	NA	NA	TGTGCCAGCAGCTTCGCGGGATCCAACAATGAGCAGTTCTTC	CASSFAGSNNEQFF
TRBV5-1	TRBJ2-2	15	TRBD1	NA	TGCGCCAGCAGCTCGGGACAGAGAAACACCGGGGAGCTGTTTTTT	CASSSGQRNTGELFF
TRBV4-1	TRBJ2-7	14	NA	NA	TGCGCCAGCAGCCAAGGGGGGGTCAGTTTCGAGCAGTACTTC	CASSQGGVSFEQYF
TRBV5-8	TRBJ2-5	13	TRBD1	few	TGTGCCAGCAGACACGACAGGGGGGAGACCCAGTACTTC	CASRHDRGETQYF
TRBV5-6	TRBJ2-4	14	TRBD2	once	TGTGCCAGCAGCTTGCCTGGGGAGGGGAACATTCAGTACTTC	CASSLPGEGNIQYF